This T cell receptor (beta chain) is drawn from a study of blood T cell repertoires in COVID-19. The protocol was immunoSEQ multiplex PCR, while the TCRdb copy is restricted to in-frame clones and leaves out a portion. The sample lists some 220,000 clones, approximately 80% occurring once. The CDR3 loop spans 16 amino acids. V lost 5 bases and J lost 3; bases outside the gene matches: 7. Germline V gives CDR1 LGHNA, CDR2 YNFKEQ. V usage is TRBV4-2 and J usage is TRBJ1-2; the match to TRBD1 covers 12 bases. Material for sequencing was peripheral blood. This TCR came from a woman over 75 with active or convalescent COVID-19. The CDR3 DNA is TGTGCCAGCAGCTTCGGGACAGGGGGCGAAGACTATGGCTACACCTTC. Its translation: CASSFGTGGEDYGYTF.